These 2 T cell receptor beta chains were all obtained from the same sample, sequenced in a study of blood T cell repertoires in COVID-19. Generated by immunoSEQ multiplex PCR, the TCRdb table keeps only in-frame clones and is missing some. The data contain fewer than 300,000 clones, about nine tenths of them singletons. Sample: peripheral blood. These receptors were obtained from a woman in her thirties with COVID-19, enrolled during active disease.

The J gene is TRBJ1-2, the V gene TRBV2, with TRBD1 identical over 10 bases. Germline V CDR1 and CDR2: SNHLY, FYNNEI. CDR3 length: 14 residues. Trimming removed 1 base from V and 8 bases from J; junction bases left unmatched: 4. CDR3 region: CASSEERTGGGYTF. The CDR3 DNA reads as TGTGCCAGCAGTGAAGAACGGACAGGGGGAGGCTACACCTTC.

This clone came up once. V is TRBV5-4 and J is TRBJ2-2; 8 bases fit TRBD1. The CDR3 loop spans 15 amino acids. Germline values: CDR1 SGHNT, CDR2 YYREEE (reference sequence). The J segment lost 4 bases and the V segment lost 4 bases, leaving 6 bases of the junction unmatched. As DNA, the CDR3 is TGTGCCAGCAGCGTACCGGGACAGGCCACCGGGGAGCTGTTTTTT. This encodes CASSVPGQATGELFF.